These 12 T cell receptor beta chains originate from one sample sequenced in a study of shared clonotypes between healthy human individuals. Using immunoSEQ multiplex PCR, the repertoire was profiled, and TCRdb retains in-frame clones only, with some absent. This sample has hundreds of thousands of clones, with around 96% found just once. Sequencing was done on a sample of naive CD4+ T cells sorted from blood. Subset here: CD45RA+ positively selected. The origin of the receptors is a woman aged 25 to 39 in good health.

V is TRBV5-4 and J is TRBJ1-2; D is undetermined. The CDR3 has 14 residues. Germline V gene sequence: CDR1 SGHNT, CDR2 YYREEE (reference sequence). V was pared by 0 bases and J by 1 base, with 7 bases between. The CDR3 spells CASSLDSSNYGYTF. DNA for the CDR3: TGTGCCAGCAGCTTGGACTCCAGTAACTATGGCTACACCTTC.

Details on this clone: The same CDR3 also results from other DNA sequences found in this sample. The V and J genes are TRBV14 and TRBJ2-7; no definite D call. This CDR3 is 12 amino acids long. V was clipped by 1 base and J by 9 bases, with 10 bases between them. Germline values: CDR1 SGHDN, CDR2 FVKESK. The DNA of the CDR3 is TGTGCCAGCAGCCAAGCATCCCCGTCGCAGTACTTC. Amino acids: CASSQASPSQYF.

The chain is built from TRBV6-6 and TRBJ1-2; unclear D gene. Trimming pared 2 bases from V and 4 bases from J, leaving 11 bases between. CDR3 length: 14 amino acids. The germline V gene has CDR1 MNHNY and CDR2 SVGAGI (reference sequence). CDR3 coding DNA: TGTGCCAGCAGTTACCAAAGGGAAAGCTATGGCTACACCTTC. It is translated as CASSYQRESYGYTF.

V gene TRBV7-2 combines with J gene TRBJ1-2; 7 bases align to TRBD1. The CDR3 extends over 14 amino acids. CDR1 and CDR2 from the germline V gene are SGHTA and FQGNSA. V gave up 1 base and J gave up 1 base; unmatched junction bases: 0. This chain's CDR3 is CASSLDRGNYGYTF. The DNA for the CDR3 is TGTGCCAGCAGCTTAGACAGGGGTAACTATGGCTACACCTTC.

The V call is TRBV11-2, the J call TRBJ1-1; a possible D gene is TRBD1 (6 bases). Germline CDR1 SGHAT, CDR2 FQNNGV. This CDR3 is built from 15 residues. V lost 6 bases, J lost 5 bases, and 19 bases lay in between. The CDR3 DNA reads TGTGCCAGCAGTTTATTACACAGGGTCGGTACTGAAGCTTTCTTT. It is translated as CASSLLHRVGTEAFF.

The J gene is TRBJ2-1, the V gene TRBV29-1; 11 positions agree with TRBD2. V was clipped by 7 bases and J by 4 bases; unmatched bases: 6. CDR1 and CDR2 from the germline V gene are SQVTM and ANQGSEA. This CDR3 has 14 residues. The DNA for the CDR3 is TGCAGCGCCAAGACTAGCGGGACATACAATGAGCAGTTCTTC. Translated, it gives CSAKTSGTYNEQFF.

This clone was counted a single time. V usage is TRBV7-9 and J usage is TRBJ1-4; maybe TRBD1 (5 bases). Germline loops: CDR1 SEHNR, CDR2 FQNEAQ (reference sequence). Trimming left V 2 bases short and J 5 bases short, with 12 bases between. The CDR3 extends over 15 amino acids. The CDR3 DNA reads as TGTGCCAGCAGCTTAACGGACACGGCCAATGAAAAACTGTTTTTT. It yields the protein CASSLTDTANEKLFF. Variable domain in full (rest from reference TRBV7-9 and TRBJ1-4): DTGVSQNPRHKITKRGQNVTFRCDPISEHNRLYWYRQTLGQGPEFLTYFQNEAQLEKSRLLSDRFSAERPKGSFSTLEIQRTEQGDSAMYLCASSLTDTANEKLFFGSGTQLSVL.

The chain combines TRBV6-5 with TRBJ2-7; tentatively, D is TRBD1 or TRBD2 (6 bases each). V was shortened by 5 bases and J by 6 bases, with 17 bases between the two germline ends. The CDR3 has 14 amino acids. Germline V gene sequence: CDR1 MNHEY, CDR2 SVGAGI. CDR3 nucleotides: TGTGCCAGCAGTCCCGAGGGGGGATGGGCCGAGCAGTACTTC. It specifies CASSPEGGWAEQYF.

The sample holds a few counts of this clone. The chain has TRBV7-9 and TRBJ1-1; no firm D call. This CDR3 contains 11 residues. V was pared by 7 bases and J by 5 bases, with 8 bases between. Germline CDR1 SEHNR, CDR2 FQNEAQ (reference sequence). The CDR3 loop is CASTRDTEAFF. CDR3 nucleotides: TGTGCCAGCACCCGGGATACTGAAGCTTTCTTT.

The J gene is TRBJ2-1, the V gene TRBV7-9, with D unresolved. The V gene's germline CDR1 is SEHNR and CDR2 FQNEAQ (reference sequence). V was cut by 2 bases and J by 8 bases, with 16 bases left in between. The CDR3 totals 15 residues. CDR3: CASSLFGQIAYEQFF. In DNA, the CDR3 is TGTGCCAGCAGCTTATTTGGGCAGATTGCTTATGAGCAGTTCTTC.

The chain couples TRBV25-1 to TRBJ2-1; possible D gene TRBD2, 5 bases. This CDR3 spans 15 amino acids. Germline CDR1 MGHDK, CDR2 SYGVNS. V shed 3 bases and J shed 15 bases, with 24 bases lying between them. The CDR3 region has the DNA TGTGCCAGCAGTGAGGAAACGACACCCGGGGTGGATCGGTTCTTC. This sequence encodes CASSEETTPGVDRFF.

This rearrangement joins TRBV6-1 to TRBJ1-4; D gene unclear. This CDR3 is 14 amino acids long. Trimming took 4 bases from V and 3 from J, leaving 9 bases between them. Looked up from germline, CDR1 is MNHNS and CDR2 is SASEGT. The CDR3 sequence is CASSGHPSNEKLFF. The CDR3 DNA is TGTGCCAGCAGTGGTCACCCCTCTAATGAAAAACTGTTTTTT.